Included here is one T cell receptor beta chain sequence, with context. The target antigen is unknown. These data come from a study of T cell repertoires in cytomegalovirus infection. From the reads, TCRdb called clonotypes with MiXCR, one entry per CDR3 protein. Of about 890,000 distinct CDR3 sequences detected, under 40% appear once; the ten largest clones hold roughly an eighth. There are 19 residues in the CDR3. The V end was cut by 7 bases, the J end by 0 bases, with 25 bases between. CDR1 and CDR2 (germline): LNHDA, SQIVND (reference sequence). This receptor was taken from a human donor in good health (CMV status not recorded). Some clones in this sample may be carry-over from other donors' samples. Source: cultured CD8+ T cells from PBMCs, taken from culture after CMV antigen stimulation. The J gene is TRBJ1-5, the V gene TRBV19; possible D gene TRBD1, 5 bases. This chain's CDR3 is CASNTGGRRGVYSNQPQHF. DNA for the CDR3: TGTGCCAGTAATACCGGGGGGAGGCGCGGAGTTTATAGCAATCAGCCCCAGCATTTT.